The TCR beta chain under discussion was sequenced for a study of ipilimumab plus nivolumab after autologous stem cell transplantation. Study information: The DLBCL group included primary refractory and relapsed cases. Overall study results and limits: Authors suggest TCR repertoire, Treg phenotype and gut microbiota support further study.

The data were produced by immunoSEQ multiplex PCR, yet TCRdb's version contains in-frame clones alone and is incomplete. The profile shows approximately 17,000 clones, 65% to 75% of them singletons. About this clone: Antigen unknown.

Starting 14 to 28 days after autologous transplant, ipilimumab 1 mg/kg was given. Through week 26, nivolumab 3 mg/kg IV was given weeks 1, 4, 7, 10, then biweekly. CDR1 and CDR2 from the germline V gene are SEHNR and FQNEAQ (reference sequence). V was clipped by 11 bases and J by 4 bases; unmatched bases: 9. The CDR3 loop spans 13 amino acids. The sample was PBMCs, taken in a trial of ipilimumab plus nivolumab as post-transplant consolidation. This sequence was found in a male donor with diffuse large B-cell lymphoma. V and J are TRBV7-9 and TRBJ2-5; TRBD1 matches at 8 bases. The CDR3 DNA follows: TGTGCCTCGGGACGACAGGGGCCAGAGACCCAGTACTTC. Translation gives CASGRQGPETQYF.